This TCR beta chain was recorded in a study of blood T cell repertoires in COVID-19. Across the study: Whether acute or convalescent, the COVID-19 samples came from the United States, Italy and Spain. Sources were T cells, B-cell-depleted T cells, or PBMCs; the material itself was cDNA or gDNA.

In the original analysis: Estimation of nucleated cell counts was performed using reference gene primer amplification. Libraries were prepared by immunoSEQ multiplex PCR; TCRdb keeps only in-frame clonotypes and omits some of them. The V and J calls and clone size were taken over from that table, and D and trimming were inferred from the DNA. The top ten hold about 6% of the sample, which has nearly 70,000 clones, 70% to 90% seen once. The CDR3 loop spans 16 amino acids. From germline, CDR1 is MNHEY and CDR2 SVGEGT. Trimming left V 2 bases short and J 0 bases short, with 14 bases between. The chain employs TRBV6-2 or TRBV6-3 and TRBJ2-7, with D maybe TRBD1 (6 bases). The receptor's source is a woman in her sixties or seventies with acute or convalescent COVID-19. The specimen was peripheral blood. CDR3 nucleotide sequence: TGTGCCAGCAGTTACGGACGGGACACCCCCTCCTACGAGCAGTACTTC. The encoded protein is CASSYGRDTPSYEQYF.